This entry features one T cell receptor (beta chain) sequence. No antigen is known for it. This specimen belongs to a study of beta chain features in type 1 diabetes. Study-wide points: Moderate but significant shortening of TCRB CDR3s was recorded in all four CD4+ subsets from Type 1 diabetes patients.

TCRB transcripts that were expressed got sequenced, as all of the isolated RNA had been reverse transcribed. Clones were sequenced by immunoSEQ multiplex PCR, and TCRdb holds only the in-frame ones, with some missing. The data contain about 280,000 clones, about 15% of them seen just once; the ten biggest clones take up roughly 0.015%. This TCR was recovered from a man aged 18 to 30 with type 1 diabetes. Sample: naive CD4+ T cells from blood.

CDR3 protein: CAWSRSSGETQYF. CDR3 bases: TGTGCCTGGAGTCGGAGTAGCGGAGAGACCCAGTACTTC. The chain recombines TRBV30 with TRBJ2-5; tentatively, D is TRBD2 (6 bases). Germline CDR1 and CDR2: GTSNPN and SVGIG (reference sequence). Trimming cost V 2 bases and J 4 bases, with 11 bases left between them. The CDR3 covers 13 residues. The full variable domain, with the rest looked up from reference TRBV30 and TRBJ2-5, is SQTIHQWPATLVQPVGSPLSLECTVEGTSNPNLYWYRQAAGRGLQLLFYSVGIGQISSEVPQNLSASRPQDRQFILSSKKLLLSDSGFYLCAWSRSSGETQYFGPGTRLLVL.